The 32 T cell receptor beta chains listed next were all sequenced from one sample in a study of blood T cell repertoires in COVID-19. Data came from immunoSEQ multiplex PCR; TCRdb stores just in-frame clones and leaves some out. The table includes about 170,000 clones, around 86% detected once. The sample consisted of peripheral blood. These receptor sequences come from a woman aged 80 or older in a cohort sampled during active or convalescent COVID-19.

This clone has a single count. The chain has TRBV4-1 and TRBJ2-1, with 13 bases identical to TRBD2. The J segment lost 8 bases and the V segment lost 0 bases, leaving 13 bases of the junction unmatched. The CDR3 has 19 residues. The germline gives CDR1 MGHRA, CDR2 YSYEKL. CDR3 in amino acids: CASSQDPLTSGGGYHEQFF. The CDR3 DNA is TGCGCCAGCAGCCAAGATCCTCTAACTAGCGGGGGGGGTTACCATGAGCAGTTCTTC.

V gene TRBV5-4 combines with J gene TRBJ1-2; tentatively, D is TRBD1 (6 bases). Germline V gene lookup returns CDR1 SGHNT and CDR2 YYREEE (reference sequence). This CDR3 is 14 amino acids long. V gave up 2 bases and J gave up 5 bases, with 13 bases separating them. The CDR3 DNA follows: TGTGCCAGCAGCTTTATGGACAGATCATATGGCTACACCTTC. This sequence encodes CASSFMDRSYGYTF.

V gene TRBV6-5 combines with J gene TRBJ2-1; TRBD2 agrees at 8 bases. Trimming removed 2 bases from V and 7 bases from J; junction bases left unmatched: 4. The CDR3 runs 14 residues. The germline V gene encodes CDR1 MNHEY and CDR2 SVGAGI. The CDR3 sequence is CASSYGTRTNEQFF. Written as DNA, the CDR3 is TGTGCCAGCAGTTACGGGACTAGAACTAATGAGCAGTTCTTC.

J is TRBJ1-2 and V is TRBV24-1; 7 bases are a match to TRBD1. Germline CDR1 reads KGHDR; CDR2 reads SFDVKD. The CDR3 consists of 12 residues. After removal of 5 bases from V and 14 bases from J, the junction contained 10 bases not matched to a gene. CDR3 residues: CATSAAGQDYTF. CDR3 sequence (DNA): TGTGCCACCAGTGCAGCCGGACAGGACTATACCTTC.

The chain links TRBV24-1 to TRBJ2-1; D gene ambiguous. The CDR3 consists of 13 residues. CDR1 and CDR2 (germline): KGHDR, SFDVKD. Deletions cut 4 bases from V and 5 bases from J, with 8 bases between. CDR3 sequence (DNA): TGTGCCACCAGTGACTACCGGGACAATGAGCAGTTCTTC. It yields the protein CATSDYRDNEQFF.

The rearrangement joins TRBV7-9 to TRBJ2-5, with 12 nucleotides matching TRBD2. Germline V gene lookup returns CDR1 SEHNR and CDR2 FQNEAQ (reference sequence). The CDR3 extends over 17 amino acids. Trimming removed 3 bases from V and 7 bases from J; junction bases left unmatched: 12. The CDR3 here is CASSFGLAGTGTATQYF. The CDR3, as DNA: TGTGCCAGCAGCTTCGGACTAGCGGGGACGGGGACCGCGACCCAGTACTTC.

The V gene is TRBV5-1, the J gene TRBJ1-6; D ambiguous. Germline CDR1 reads SGHRS; CDR2 reads YFSETQ. The CDR3 is made up of 14 amino acids. V lost 4 bases to trimming and J lost 5 bases, with 10 bases between them. The CDR3 protein is CASSPTTDNSPLHF. CDR3 DNA: TGCGCCAGCAGCCCCACAACAGATAATTCACCCCTCCACTTT.

The CDR3 DNA reads as TGTGCCTGGAGTCGAATAGGACAGTGGGGAACCAAGGCTAATGAAAAACTGTTTTTT. Translated: CAWSRIGQWGTKANEKLFF. The V and J genes are TRBV30 and TRBJ1-4, with D possibly TRBD1 on 6 matching bases. V gave up 2 bases and J gave up 3 bases, with 25 bases separating them. This CDR3 region has 19 residues. Germline V gives CDR1 GTSNPN, CDR2 SVGIG (reference sequence).

The rearrangement links TRBV5-1 to TRBJ2-1; TRBD2 aligns across 7 bases. Germline CDR1 SGHRS, CDR2 YFSETQ. With 4 bases clipped from V and 7 bases from J, the junction kept 11 bases outside the gene matches. There are 15 residues in the CDR3. The CDR3 region is CASSPEPSSGNEQFF. CDR3 nucleotides: TGCGCCAGCAGCCCAGAACCCTCTAGCGGAAATGAGCAGTTCTTC.

The gene calls are TRBV19 and TRBJ2-2; D is possibly TRBD1 (5 bases). This CDR3 contains 15 residues. Germline CDR1 is LNHDA and CDR2 is SQIVND (reference sequence). V shed 2 bases and J shed 3 bases, with 10 bases lying between them. Here the CDR3 reads CASSIHEQDTGELFF. DNA for the CDR3: TGTGCCAGTAGTATACACGAACAGGACACCGGGGAGCTGTTTTTT.

The J gene is TRBJ1-1, the V gene TRBV7-6; D might be TRBD1 (6 bases). The germline V gene has CDR1 SGHVS and CDR2 FNYEAQ. The CDR3 is 15 amino acids. Trimming pared 1 base from V and 1 base from J, leaving 10 bases between. DNA for the CDR3: TGTGCCAGCAGCTTAGGCAGGGGCCCGAACACTGAAGCTTTCTTT. Translating it yields CASSLGRGPNTEAFF.

This sequence joins TRBV2 and TRBJ2-1; D is possibly TRBD1 (6 bases). The germline gives CDR1 SNHLY, CDR2 FYNNEI. The CDR3 sequence is 13 residues long. Trimming removed 8 bases from V and 4 bases from J, with 12 bases in between. The CDR3 DNA is TGTGCCAGCGACGACCAGGGGTACAATGAGCAGTTCTTC. This encodes CASDDQGYNEQFF. The full variable domain, its missing parts supplied by reference TRBV2 and TRBJ2-1, is EPEVTQTPSHQVTQMGQEVILRCVPISNHLYFYWYRQILGQKVEFLVSFYNNEISEKSEIFDDQFSVERPDGSNFTLKIRSTKLEDSAMYFCASDDQGYNEQFFGPGTRLTVL.

The V call is TRBV18, the J call TRBJ2-4; D is perhaps TRBD2 (6 bases). This CDR3 comprises 17 residues. V lost 0 bases to trimming and J lost 3 bases, with 15 bases between them. CDR1 KGHSH and CDR2 LQKENI come from the germline V gene. Written as DNA, the CDR3 is TGTGCCAGCTCACCACCCGCGGCGGGGCGGGTCAAAAACATTCAGTACTTC. This encodes CASSPPAAGRVKNIQYF.

CDR3 protein: CASSLVGAGTQYF. CDR3 coding DNA: TGCGCCAGCAGCTTGGTGGGGGCTGGGACCCAGTACTTC. The chain joins TRBV5-1 to TRBJ2-5; D possibly corresponds to TRBD1 (6 bases). The V and J ends lost 0 bases and 7 bases respectively, with 10 bases between them. This CDR3 is built from 13 residues. The V gene's germline CDR1 is SGHRS and CDR2 YFSETQ.

This chain joins TRBV15 and TRBJ1-1; D gene ambiguous. The CDR3 extends over 15 amino acids. The germline gives CDR1 LNHNV, CDR2 YYDKDF (reference sequence). V dropped 2 bases and J dropped 6 bases, with 16 bases sitting between them. CDR3 sequence reads: CATSRPSDLRAEAFF. The CDR3, as DNA: TGTGCCACCAGCAGACCGAGCGACTTGCGGGCTGAAGCTTTCTTT. Full variable domain (remainder filled in from reference TRBV15 and TRBJ1-1): DAMVIQNPRYQVTQFGKPVTLSCSQTLNHNVMYWYQQKSSQAPKLLFHYYDKDFNNEADTPDNFQSRRPNTSFCFLDIRSPGLGDTAMYLCATSRPSDLRAEAFFGQGTRLTVV.

J is TRBJ1-2 and V is TRBV28, with D perhaps matching TRBD1 (6 bases). This CDR3 contains 12 residues. V lost 10 bases and J 4 bases, leaving 13 bases between the germline ends. Per germline, CDR1 MDHEN and CDR2 SYDVKM. CDR3 DNA sequence: TGTGCCAACGGGGGGCAGGGCTATGGCTACACCTTC. Its translation is CANGGQGYGYTF.

The chain employs TRBV28 and TRBJ2-3, with 7 bases fitting TRBD2. CDR3 size: 15 residues. Germline assignment: CDR1 MDHEN and CDR2 SYDVKM. Trimming removed 3 bases from V and 1 base from J; junction bases left unmatched: 4. The CDR3 sequence is CASSFRAGGTDTQYF. The DNA for the CDR3 is TGTGCCAGCAGTTTTCGGGCGGGGGGCACAGATACGCAGTATTTT.

CDR3 coding DNA: TGTGCCAGCAGCTTGGGTCAGGGCTCCTACGAGCAGTACGTC. Translation: CASSLGQGSYEQYV. The rearrangement links TRBV5-5 to TRBJ2-7, with D possibly TRBD1 on 5 matching bases. This CDR3 region has 14 residues. Per the germline V gene, CDR1 is SGHKS and CDR2 is YYEKEE (reference sequence). V was clipped by 0 bases and J by 0 bases, with 7 bases between them.

The rearrangement links TRBV5-1 to TRBJ1-5, with 7 nucleotides matching TRBD1. Looked up from germline, CDR1 is SGHRS and CDR2 is YFSETQ. The CDR3 consists of 15 residues. Trimming took 2 bases from V and 4 from J; bases not matched to a gene: 6. DNA for the CDR3: TGCGCCAGCAGCTTACAAGGACAGGTAAATCAGCCCCAGCATTTT. Protein sequence: CASSLQGQVNQPQHF.

This clone appeared a few times. The J gene is TRBJ1-2, the V gene TRBV7-2; the match to TRBD1 covers 8 bases. Unmatched junction bases numbered 3, after V lost 3 bases and J lost 3 bases. The germline CDR1 and CDR2 sequences are SGHTA and FQGNSA. The CDR3 totals 14 residues. In DNA, the CDR3 is TGTGCCAGCAGCTTTTCAGGGGGCGACTATGGCTACACCTTC. This sequence encodes CASSFSGGDYGYTF. Together with reference TRBV7-2 and TRBJ1-2, the CDR3 gives the full variable domain: GAGVSQSPSNKVTEKGKDVELRCDPISGHTALYWYRQSLGQGLEFLIYFQGNSAPDKSGLPSDRFSAERTGGSVSTLTIQRTQQEDSAVYLCASSFSGGDYGYTFGSGTRLTVV.

This chain connects TRBV7-2 to TRBJ1-1, with D tentatively TRBD1 (6 bases). CDR1 is SGHTA and CDR2 is FQGNSA in the germline V gene. The V and J ends lost 6 bases and 1 base respectively, with 12 bases between them. The CDR3 covers 14 residues. For the CDR3, the DNA is TGTGCCAGCAGGCCAGGGGATTCGAACACTGAAGCTTTCTTT. This translates into CASRPGDSNTEAFF.

V and J are TRBV19 and TRBJ2-3, with 9 bases fitting TRBD2. Germline trimming cut 1 base from V and 2 bases from J; bases unmatched to any gene: 4. The CDR3 contains 16 residues. Germline loops: CDR1 LNHDA, CDR2 SQIVND (reference sequence). The CDR3 DNA is TGTGCCAGTAGTATAGGGGCGGGAGGGCCCACAGATACGCAGTATTTT. As protein: CASSIGAGGPTDTQYF.

The chain couples TRBV5-4 to TRBJ1-4, with TRBD1 matching 7 bases. The CDR3 runs to 14 residues. J gave up 8 bases and V 0 bases, and 4 bases lay outside the gene matches. Germline CDR1 reads SGHNT; CDR2 reads YYREEE (reference sequence). DNA of the CDR3: TGTGCCAGCAGCTTGGCGCAGGGGGAGGAAAAACTGTTTTTT. Translating it yields CASSLAQGEEKLFF.

V usage is TRBV7-2 and J usage is TRBJ2-7, with D possibly matching TRBD2 (6 bases). This CDR3 has 15 amino acids. Germline CDR1 SGHTA, CDR2 FQGNSA. Trimming cost V 2 bases and J 3 bases, with 14 bases left between them. The CDR3 DNA reads TGTGCCAGCAGCTTACAATGGCAGGGAGGCTACGAGCAGTACTTC. It yields the protein CASSLQWQGGYEQYF.

The J gene is TRBJ2-1, the V gene TRBV15; 9 bases are shared with TRBD2. V lost 1 base, J lost 1 base, and 8 bases stayed unmatched. Germline V lookup: CDR1 LNHNV, CDR2 YYDKDF (reference sequence). The length of the CDR3 is 18 residues. CDR3 sequence: CATSRGLAGFGSYNEQFF. Here the CDR3 DNA reads TGTGCCACCAGCAGAGGGCTAGCGGGATTCGGGTCCTACAATGAGCAGTTCTTC.

The chain joins TRBV5-1 to TRBJ1-5, with D unclear. Germline CDR1 and CDR2: SGHRS and YFSETQ. Trimming shortened V by 4 bases and J by 0 bases, and 5 bases separated the two germline ends. The CDR3 has 13 amino acids. CDR3 sequence reads: CASSPNSNQPQHF. Written as DNA, the CDR3 is TGCGCCAGCAGCCCCAATAGCAATCAGCCCCAGCATTTT.

In this sample, this clone turned up a few times. The V call is TRBV27, the J call TRBJ2-1, with no clear D. Trimming cost V 6 bases and J 3 bases, with 12 bases left between them. Germline CDR1 is MNHEY and CDR2 is SMNVEV (reference sequence). This CDR3 is built from 14 residues. The CDR3 bases are TGTGCCAGCAGAAAGAGCGAATACTACAATGAGCAGTTCTTC. Amino acid sequence: CASRKSEYYNEQFF.

In this sample, this clone turned up a few times. V gene TRBV5-6 combines with J gene TRBJ1-6, with TRBD1 as a possible D gene (6 bases). V was shortened by 2 bases and J by 10 bases, with 10 bases between the two germline ends. From germline, CDR1 is SGHDT and CDR2 YYEEEE. This CDR3 is built from 13 residues. The CDR3 protein is CASSFQGHSPLHF. The CDR3 DNA sequence: TGTGCCAGCAGCTTCCAGGGGCACTCACCCCTCCACTTT.

The chain combines TRBV30 with TRBJ1-5; D possibly corresponds to TRBD1 (5 bases). Germline CDR1 reads GTSNPN; CDR2 reads SVGIG (reference sequence). The CDR3 runs 12 residues. The V end was cut by 1 base, the J end by 6 bases, with 7 bases between. CDR3 region: CAWSAGFQPQHF. DNA for the CDR3: TGTGCCTGGAGTGCAGGGTTTCAGCCCCAGCATTTT.

The genes are TRBV9 and TRBJ2-3, with unresolved D. The CDR3 contains 14 residues. CDR1 is SGDLS and CDR2 is YYNGEE in the germline V gene. Deletions cut 0 bases from V and 6 bases from J, with 11 bases between. CDR3 sequence (DNA): TGTGCCAGCAGCGTAGATCTAGACCTTGATACGCAGTATTTT. Protein sequence: CASSVDLDLDTQYF.

This clone was counted between two and nine times. The chain has TRBV6-5 and TRBJ1-3; 12 nucleotides match TRBD1. The CDR3 extends over 15 amino acids. Germline assignment: CDR1 MNHEY and CDR2 SVGAGI. V shed 6 bases and J 11 bases; nucleotides not matched to a gene: 11. CDR3 protein: CASRGMGGQGAPIYF. The CDR3, as DNA: TGTGCCAGCAGGGGAATGGGGGGACAGGGGGCCCCCATATATTTT.

The CDR3 region has the DNA TGCGCCAGCAGCAGAAGGACAGGGGCCCTAGCTAACTATGGCTACACCTTC. Translating gives CASSRRTGALANYGYTF. The chain couples TRBV5-1 to TRBJ1-2; 9 bases match TRBD1. The J segment lost 0 bases and the V segment lost 4 bases, leaving 10 bases of the junction unmatched. CDR3 length: 17 residues. The V gene's germline CDR1 is SGHRS and CDR2 YFSETQ.